This T cell receptor beta chain was sequenced for a study of patients and donors after allogeneic stem cell transplantation. This clonotype appeared a few times. TCRdb called the RT-PCR reads again in MiXCR, with one record for every CDR3 protein. The sample contains 800,000 to 1,000,000 distinct CDR3 sequences, more than 15% of which appear only once. The V gene's germline CDR1 is LNHNV and CDR2 YYDKDF (reference sequence). This CDR3 has 14 residues. Between the trimmed V and J ends, which lost 4 bases and 4 bases, there was a span of 11 bases. Sequenced material: blood, either unsorted or a sorted T cell fraction (not recorded which). The chain employs TRBV15 and TRBJ2-1; either TRBD1 or TRBD2 may fit D (5 bases each). This receptor was identified in a human donor who was either an allogeneic HSCT recipient or a stem cell or donor lymphocyte infusion donor (not recorded which). It is not recorded whose cells these are; they may come from a transplant donor. CDR3 region: CATSNRGAYNEQFF. As DNA, the CDR3 is TGTGCCACCAGCAATCGAGGGGCATACAATGAGCAGTTCTTC.